This TCR beta chain was sequenced for a study of T cell responses to AZD1222 COVID-19 vaccine. The study's findings and limits: Receipt of two AZD1222 doses was followed by a rise in Spike-specific TCR breadth and depth. Baseline serology detected seropositivity in only a handful of AZD1222 recipients.

This table comes from immunoSEQ multiplex PCR, and its TCRdb copy is limited to in-frame clones, with some not included. The data show around 200,000 clones, with around 89% seen just once and roughly 26% held by the top ten. Germline values: CDR1 SGHKS, CDR2 YYEKEE (reference sequence). The CDR3 length is 15 residues. The germline V and J ends were trimmed by 0 bases and 6 bases, with 14 bases remaining between them. With regard to this clone: Its antigen remains unknown.

The V gene is TRBV5-5, the J gene TRBJ2-3, with D hard to call. The sequence was obtained from an adult who received the AZD1222 COVID-19 vaccine. This specimen consisted of peripheral blood, obtained 28 days after the second AZD1222 dose. The CDR3 sequence is CASSLGLVETDTQYF. The DNA for the CDR3 is TGTGCCAGCAGCTTGGGGCTAGTAGAGACGGATACGCAGTATTTT.